The entry below describes one T cell receptor beta chain. This record comes from a study of T cell responses to AZD1222 COVID-19 vaccine. Trimming cost V 5 bases and J 2 bases, with 25 bases left between them. The CDR3 sequence is 18 residues long. CDR1 is SGHVS, CDR2 FQNEAQ, per germline. Assay: immunoSEQ multiplex PCR; the TCRdb copy retains only in-frame clones and omits some. This sample has under 200,000 clones, with around nine tenths found just once. The sequenced sample was peripheral blood, obtained on day 0 of AZD1222 vaccination. J is TRBJ2-7 and V is TRBV7-8, with D tentatively TRBD1 or TRBD2 (5 bases each). This clonotype was obtained from an adult in good health. The chain's CDR3 is CASSQWGYLGTSTYEQYF. The CDR3 DNA sequence: TGTGCCAGCAGCCAATGGGGCTACTTGGGGACGTCCACCTACGAGCAGTACTTC.